The TCR beta chain under discussion was sequenced for a study of T-cell memory formation after mild COVID-19. Overall study findings and caveats: Most CD4+ clones that shrank were in CM and EM, while CD8+ ones turned up in EMRA.

This clonotype was seen more than once but under ten times. Its target is not known. MiXCR was run by TCRdb on the 5' RACE reads, yielding one entry per CDR3 protein. The table has hundreds of thousands of distinct CDR3 sequences, approximately 8.4% seen once. The sample comprised PBMCs or a T cell subset sorted from them (not recorded which). The clonotype originates from a young man who had mild COVID-19 (a few samples of this study predate the infection). Cell type and time point are not known.

The CDR3 region is CASIPQGGTEAFF. CDR3 DNA sequence: TGTGCCAGTATTCCCCAGGGGGGGACTGAAGCTTTCTTT. The V call is TRBV19, the J call TRBJ1-1, with 7 bases aligning to TRBD1. V was pared by 7 bases and J by 5 bases, with 7 bases of the junction left unmatched. CDR1 and CDR2 from the germline V gene are LNHDA and SQIVND (reference sequence). This CDR3 is built from 13 residues.